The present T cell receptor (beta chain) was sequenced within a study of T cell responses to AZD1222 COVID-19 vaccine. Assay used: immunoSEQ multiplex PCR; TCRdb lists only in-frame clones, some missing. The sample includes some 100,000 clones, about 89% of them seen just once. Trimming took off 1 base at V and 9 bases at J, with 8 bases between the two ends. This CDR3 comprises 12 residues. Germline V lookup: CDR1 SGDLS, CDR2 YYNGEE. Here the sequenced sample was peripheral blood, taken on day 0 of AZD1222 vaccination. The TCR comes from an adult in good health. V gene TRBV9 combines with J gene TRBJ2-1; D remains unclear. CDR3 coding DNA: TGTGCCAGCAGCGTACCGTCAGGTGAGCAGTTCTTC. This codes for CASSVPSGEQFF.